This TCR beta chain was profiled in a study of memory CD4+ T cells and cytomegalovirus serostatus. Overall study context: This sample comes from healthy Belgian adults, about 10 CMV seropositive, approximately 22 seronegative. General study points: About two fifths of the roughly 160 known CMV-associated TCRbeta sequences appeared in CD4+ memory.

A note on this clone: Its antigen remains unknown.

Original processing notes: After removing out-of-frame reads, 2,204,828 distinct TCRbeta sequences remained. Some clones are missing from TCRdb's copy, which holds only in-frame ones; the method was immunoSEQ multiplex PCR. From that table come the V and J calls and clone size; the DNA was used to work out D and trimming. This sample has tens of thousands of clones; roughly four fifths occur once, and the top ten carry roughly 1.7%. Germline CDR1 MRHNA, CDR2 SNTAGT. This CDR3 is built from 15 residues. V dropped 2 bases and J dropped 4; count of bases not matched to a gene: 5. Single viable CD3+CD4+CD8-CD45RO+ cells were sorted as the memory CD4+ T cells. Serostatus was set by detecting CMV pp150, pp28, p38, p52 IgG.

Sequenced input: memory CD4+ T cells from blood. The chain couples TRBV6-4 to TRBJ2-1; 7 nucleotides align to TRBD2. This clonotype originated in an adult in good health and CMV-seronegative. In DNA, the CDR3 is TGTGCCAGCAGTGACGTTGCGGGAGAGTACAATGAGCAGTTCTTC. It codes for CASSDVAGEYNEQFF.